This T cell receptor beta chain was sequenced during a study of T cell responses to AZD1222 COVID-19 vaccine. With regard to this clone: Its antigen is not identified.

With V trimmed by 8 bases and J by 7 bases, 13 bases remained unmatched. In germline, CDR1 is ENHRY, CDR2 SYGVKD. The CDR3 is made up of 16 amino acids. Measured with immunoSEQ multiplex PCR; TCRdb has only the in-frame clones, and not every one. Seen here are about 190,000 clones, around 92% observed once, and the top ten hold about 1.2%. Study results and caveats: Regions 160-218 and 743-854 dominated among vaccine-associated CD4 TCRs spanning spike. Donors in the cohort were predominantly white British and more often female, and clonal diversity was possibly underestimated. In all cases, repertoires were sampled only after the peak T cell response.

The chain employs TRBV10-3 and TRBJ2-1; 11 nucleotides line up with TRBD2. The source is an adult in good health. The sequencing here drew on peripheral blood, taken on day 0 of AZD1222 vaccination. Here the CDR3 DNA reads TGTGCCATCTCGCCCGTGGGGCTAGCGGGGGGAAATGAGCAGTTCTTC. This sequence encodes CAISPVGLAGGNEQFF.